This T cell receptor beta chain was identified during a study of glioma-infiltrating T cells after dendritic cell vaccination. Some clones are missing from TCRdb's copy, which holds only in-frame ones; the method was immunoSEQ multiplex PCR. Among more than 100,000 clones listed, roughly four fifths were seen once. The ends were cut back, 4 bases at V and 11 bases at J, with 17 bases in the middle. Germline CDR1 and CDR2: MNHNY and SVGAGI (reference sequence). The CDR3 covers 13 residues. This chain links TRBV6-6 with TRBJ1-2, with D unclear. The sequence was collected from a human donor with glioblastoma. This specimen consisted of blood, obtained before dendritic cell vaccination. The CDR3 nucleotides are TGTGCCAGCAGTTCCGATTCCCTAGGATGGTACACCTTC. Its translation is CASSSDSLGWYTF.